Reported below is one T cell receptor beta chain. The antigen is not known. Because it lacks the conserved phenylalanine or tryptophan at the end, this CDR3 is likely a read error. The sample belongs to a study of post-analysis software for immune sequencing data. On the study more broadly: Some patients lacked subtype; others had relapsing-remitting, secondary progressive or progressive-relapsing disease.

Study-level points and caveats: Compared against controls, patients with multiple sclerosis displayed significantly lower normalized Chao1 diversity. Comparison of patients with controls showed about 5 TRBV segments more frequent in patients, TRBV5-6, TRBV5-1 and TRBV20-1 among them. Batch-mates among the samples co-clustered strongly by F measure.

With 8 bases removed from V and 1 base from J, the gap between germline ends came to 28 bases. Looked up from germline, CDR1 is SGHRS and CDR2 is YFSETQ. This CDR3 is 19 amino acids long. Libraries were made from TCR beta cDNA, and they carried unique molecular identifiers. From around 1 to 10 million T cells, 400,000 to 600,000 cDNA molecules were obtained. TCRdb recomputed calls from the PCR reads with MiXCR, one row per CDR3 protein. Of about 540,000 distinct CDR3 sequences listed, less than 40% are singletons. The chain carries TRBV5-1 and TRBJ2-1, with D uncertain. The sequenced sample was blood. The sequence was collected from a girl younger than 18 with multiple sclerosis. The CDR3 here is CASPTSGYQDPPSYNEQFC. CDR3 coding DNA: TGCGCCAGTCCGACGAGTGGGTACCAAGACCCACCGTCCTACAATGAGCAGTTCTGC.